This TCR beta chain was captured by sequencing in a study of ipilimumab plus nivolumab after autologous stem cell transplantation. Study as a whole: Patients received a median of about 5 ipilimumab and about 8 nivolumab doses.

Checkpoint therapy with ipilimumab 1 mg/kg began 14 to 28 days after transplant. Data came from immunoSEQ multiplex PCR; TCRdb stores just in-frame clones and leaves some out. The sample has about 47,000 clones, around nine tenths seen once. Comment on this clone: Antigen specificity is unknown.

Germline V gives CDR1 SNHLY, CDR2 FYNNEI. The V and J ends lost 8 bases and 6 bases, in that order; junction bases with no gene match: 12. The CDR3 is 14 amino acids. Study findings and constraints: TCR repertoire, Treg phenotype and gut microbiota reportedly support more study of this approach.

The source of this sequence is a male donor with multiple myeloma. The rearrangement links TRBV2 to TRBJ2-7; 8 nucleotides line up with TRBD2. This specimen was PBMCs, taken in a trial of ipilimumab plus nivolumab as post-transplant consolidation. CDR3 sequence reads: CASGRGALGAEQYF. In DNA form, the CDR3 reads TGTGCCAGCGGGCGGGGGGCGCTAGGGGCCGAGCAGTACTTC.